The 27 T cell receptor beta chains below were found in one sample sequenced in a study of glioma-infiltrating T cells after dendritic cell vaccination. Measured with immunoSEQ multiplex PCR; TCRdb has only the in-frame clones, and not every one. The table lists more than 100,000 clones, approximately 80% of them singletons. This specimen consisted of blood, obtained before dendritic cell vaccination. All receptors derive from a human donor with glioblastoma.

The rearrangement links TRBV7-2 to TRBJ1-6; 7 bases agree with TRBD1. In germline, CDR1 is SGHTA, CDR2 FQGNSA. After removal of 3 bases from V and 2 bases from J, the junction contained 7 bases not matched to a gene. CDR3 length: 17 amino acids. The CDR3 DNA sequence: TGTGCCAGCAGCTTGGGGACAGAGGCTGCCTATAATTCACCCCTCCACTTT. Amino acid sequence: CASSLGTEAAYNSPLHF.

The V and J genes are TRBV2 and TRBJ2-5, with TRBD1 identical over 7 bases. The V gene end was trimmed by 5 bases and the J gene end by 5 bases; junction bases not matched to a gene: 14. Germline CDR1 SNHLY, CDR2 FYNNEI. The CDR3 length is 16 residues. CDR3 protein: CASSPTPLGGVETQYF. In nucleotides, the CDR3 is TGTGCCAGCAGTCCGACCCCACTAGGGGGCGTTGAGACCCAGTACTTC.

This chain links TRBV7-8 with TRBJ2-3; TRBD2 agrees at 16 bases. The CDR3 is 18 amino acids. The V gene's germline CDR1 is SGHVS and CDR2 FQNEAQ. With 5 bases clipped from V and 6 bases from J, the junction kept 11 bases outside the gene matches. The CDR3 sequence is CASSQTGGLAGGWDTQYF. Written as DNA, the CDR3 is TGTGCCAGCAGCCAGACCGGGGGACTAGCGGGGGGGTGGGATACGCAGTATTTT. Filled out from reference TRBV7-8 and TRBJ2-3, the complete variable domain reads GAGVSQSPRYKVAKRGQDVALRCDPISGHVSLFWYQQALGQGPEFLTYFQNEAQLDKSGLPSDRFFAERPEGSVSTLKIQRTQQEDSAVYLCASSQTGGLAGGWDTQYFGPGTRLTVL.

This clone has only a few counts. The CDR3 is CASSGKGAEAFF. CDR3 coding DNA: TGTGCCAGCAGTGGAAAAGGGGCTGAAGCTTTCTTT. The rearrangement joins TRBV6-5 to TRBJ1-1, with D tentatively TRBD1 (5 bases). Germline V lookup: CDR1 MNHEY, CDR2 SVGAGI. Trimming removed 5 bases at V and 6 bases at J, with 10 bases between. The CDR3 runs 12 residues.

The chain carries TRBV5-1 and TRBJ1-2; 8 bases map to TRBD1. The CDR3 has 14 amino acids. Germline V gene sequence: CDR1 SGHRS, CDR2 YFSETQ. The V gene end was trimmed by 0 bases and the J gene end by 6 bases; junction bases not matched to a gene: 4. Here the CDR3 reads CASSLGQGSDGYTF. The CDR3 DNA follows: TGCGCCAGCAGCTTGGGACAGGGGTCGGATGGCTACACCTTC.

The chain employs TRBV4-1 and TRBJ2-1; 12 bases are a match to TRBD2. The CDR3 sequence is 15 residues long. In germline, CDR1 is MGHRA, CDR2 YSYEKL. The trim removed 4 bases at V and 2 bases at J, leaving 0 bases unmatched. The CDR3 protein is CASSRLAGAYNEQFF. CDR3 sequence (DNA): TGCGCCAGCAGCCGACTAGCGGGGGCCTACAATGAGCAGTTCTTC.

This clone was observed once. The chain employs TRBV2 and TRBJ2-5; 13 bases line up with TRBD2. The CDR3 extends over 16 amino acids. Germline CDR1 is SNHLY and CDR2 is FYNNEI. V was clipped by 5 bases and J by 4 bases; unmatched bases: 7. The chain's CDR3 is CASSPITSGGGETQYF. The CDR3 coding sequence is TGTGCCAGCAGTCCAATCACTAGCGGGGGGGGAGAGACCCAGTACTTC.

The V and J genes are TRBV7-2 and TRBJ2-7, with TRBD1 as a possible D gene (6 bases). Germline lookup yields CDR1 SGHTA and CDR2 FQGNSA. This CDR3 region has 13 residues. V was clipped by 8 bases and J by 0 bases, with 11 bases between them. CDR3 sequence (DNA): TGTGCCAGCCGAACAGGGTCCTCCTACGAGCAGTACTTC. Protein: CASRTGSSYEQYF.

The chain recombines TRBV10-1 with TRBJ2-3; tentative D call: TRBD1 (5 bases). The V end was cut by 3 bases, the J end by 2 bases, with 9 bases between. The CDR3 length is 14 residues. Per germline, CDR1 WNHNN and CDR2 SYGVQD (reference sequence). The CDR3 region has the DNA TGCGCCAGCAGTGAATGGGGCCACACAGATACGCAGTATTTT. It is translated as CASSEWGHTDTQYF.

This rearrangement joins TRBV7-3 to TRBJ1-1; D might be TRBD1 (5 bases). The CDR3 runs to 14 residues. The ends were cut back, 10 bases at V and 5 bases at J, with 20 bases in the middle. Germline-derived CDR1 and CDR2 are SGHTA and FQGTGA. The CDR3 region has the DNA TGTGCCACCTCTCTGAGTGGCGGGACGACTGAAGCTTTCTTT. Its translation: CATSLSGGTTEAFF. The whole variable domain, remainder taken from reference TRBV7-3 and TRBJ1-1, is GAGVSQTPSNKVTEKGKYVELRCDPISGHTALYWYRQSLGQGPEFLIYFQGTGAADDSGLPNDRFFAVRPEGSVSTLKIQRTERGDSAVYLCATSLSGGTTEAFFGQGTRLTVV.

Concerning this clone itself: The same CDR3 is also encoded by other DNA sequences in this sample. The rearrangement uses TRBV19 and TRBJ2-5; maybe TRBD1 (6 bases). This CDR3 is 13 amino acids long. Germline V gene data show CDR1 as LNHDA and CDR2 as SQIVND (reference sequence). Trimming removed 3 bases at V and 2 bases at J, with 7 bases between. The CDR3 DNA reads as TGTGCCAGTAGTATCGGACAGCAAGAGACCCAGTACTTC. Amino acids: CASSIGQQETQYF.

The rearrangement links TRBV4-1 to TRBJ1-2; 11 bases line up with TRBD1. The CDR3 covers 15 residues. The germline V gene has CDR1 MGHRA and CDR2 YSYEKL. V was pared by 1 base and J by 8 bases, with 6 bases of the junction left unmatched. Here the CDR3 DNA reads TGCGCCAGCAGCCAAGGGCCGGGACAGGGGGGCGGCTACACCTTC. It yields the protein CASSQGPGQGGGYTF.

CDR3 in DNA: TGTGCCAGTAGTATTAGTAACGCCGGGATGATGCAAGAGACCCAGTACTTC. Protein: CASSISNAGMMQETQYF. This rearrangement joins TRBV19 to TRBJ2-5; a weak D match, TRBD2 (5 bases). Trimming removed 3 bases from V and 2 bases from J, with 19 bases in between. Germline V gene sequence: CDR1 LNHDA, CDR2 SQIVND (reference sequence). The CDR3 spans 17 residues.

This chain links TRBV11-2 with TRBJ2-1; tentatively, D is TRBD1 (5 bases). Germline loops: CDR1 SGHAT, CDR2 FQNNGV. The CDR3 has 16 amino acids. V was pared by 8 bases and J by 5 bases, with 22 bases between. CDR3 sequence: CASQSFRTRDNNEQFF. The CDR3 nucleotides read TGTGCCAGCCAAAGCTTTCGGACAAGAGATAACAATGAGCAGTTCTTC.

CDR3 coding DNA: TGTGCCAGCAGTTTAGAACGGGACTCTCCTAATGAGCAGTTCTTC. It specifies CASSLERDSPNEQFF. The chain joins TRBV27 to TRBJ2-1; maybe TRBD2 (6 bases). Per germline, CDR1 MNHEY and CDR2 SMNVEV (reference sequence). The CDR3 covers 15 residues. Trimming removed 2 bases at V and 7 bases at J, with 15 bases between.

The rearrangement joins TRBV10-2 to TRBJ2-3; 9 positions agree with TRBD1. Germline V gene sequence: CDR1 WSHSY, CDR2 SAAADI. The CDR3 loop spans 16 amino acids. V lost 4 bases and J lost 2; bases outside the gene matches: 7. As DNA, the CDR3 is TGCGCCAGCAGTGGAACAGGGGGCGCCTACACAGATACGCAGTATTTT. This encodes CASSGTGGAYTDTQYF.

The chain carries TRBV6-5 and TRBJ1-1; D gene ambiguous. Germline CDR1 reads MNHEY; CDR2 reads SVGAGI. This CDR3 has 13 amino acids. Trimming took off 6 bases at V and 8 bases at J, with 16 bases between the two ends. CDR3 protein: CASSTSRGLEAFF. The CDR3 nucleotides are TGTGCCAGCAGCACCTCCAGAGGGCTGGAAGCTTTCTTT.

The chain combines TRBV10-1 with TRBJ2-5; 9 bases match TRBD2. V was clipped by 4 bases and J by 1 base; unmatched bases: 10. CDR3 length equals 17 residues. The germline V gene has CDR1 WNHNN and CDR2 SYGVQD (reference sequence). CDR3 sequence (DNA): TGCGCCAGCAGTGCGGGGCCAGCGGGGGGCTCCCAAGAGACCCAGTACTTC. It specifies CASSAGPAGGSQETQYF.

This chain connects TRBV7-9 to TRBJ1-5; 9 positions agree with TRBD1. CDR3 length: 14 residues. The trim removed 5 bases at V and 4 bases at J, leaving 3 bases unmatched. Germline V gene sequence: CDR1 SEHNR, CDR2 FQNEAQ (reference sequence). The CDR3 bases are TGTGCCAGCAGCCCCGGACAGGGGAATCAGCCCCAGCATTTT. This gives the protein CASSPGQGNQPQHF.

The chain's CDR3 is CASSNHRGAGGREQYF. As DNA, the CDR3 is TGTGCCAGCAGCAACCACCGGGGGGCGGGGGGAAGAGAGCAGTACTTC. This chain connects TRBV9 to TRBJ2-7, with TRBD2 identical over 8 bases. This CDR3 has 16 residues. J gave up 7 bases and V 4 bases, and 16 bases lay outside the gene matches. Germline assignment: CDR1 SGDLS and CDR2 YYNGEE.

This chain uses TRBV9 with TRBJ2-6, with 8 bases fitting TRBD1. Germline V CDR1 and CDR2: SGDLS, YYNGEE. The CDR3 loop spans 17 amino acids. Germline trimming cut 3 bases from V and 3 bases from J; bases unmatched to any gene: 8. The CDR3 coding sequence is TGTGCCAGCAGCGCCGCAGGGGGCGATGGTGGGGCCAACGTCCTGACTTTC. This sequence encodes CASSAAGGDGGANVLTF.

Only a few counts were recorded for this clone. This chain connects TRBV7-9 to TRBJ1-1; D remains ambiguous. V was cut by 1 base and J by 2 bases, with 11 bases left in between. This CDR3 has 15 amino acids. CDR1 is SEHNR and CDR2 is FQNEAQ in the germline V gene (reference sequence). Here the CDR3 DNA reads TGTGCCAGCAGCTTAGGGAGGTCAGGTAACACTGAAGCTTTCTTT. Translating gives CASSLGRSGNTEAFF.

The rearrangement uses TRBV5-4 and TRBJ1-1; 9 bases are shared with TRBD1. Germline V lookup: CDR1 SGHNT, CDR2 YYREEE (reference sequence). The CDR3 has 13 amino acids. V lost 4 bases and J lost 7; bases outside the gene matches: 5. This chain's CDR3 is CASSITGGGEAFF. Here the CDR3 DNA reads TGTGCCAGCAGCATCACAGGGGGCGGTGAAGCTTTCTTT.

The V and J genes are TRBV5-8 and TRBJ2-2, with 14 positions matching TRBD2. Germline lookup yields CDR1 SGHTS and CDR2 YDEGEE. J lost 4 bases, V lost 4 bases, and 3 bases had no gene match. This CDR3 comprises 16 residues. The CDR3 here is CASSRGLAGATGELFF. The CDR3 DNA is TGTGCCAGCAGCCGGGGACTAGCGGGGGCCACCGGGGAGCTGTTTTTT.

The chain employs TRBV4-1 and TRBJ2-7, with 10 nucleotides matching TRBD2. V dropped 10 bases and J dropped 2; count of bases not matched to a gene: 8. This CDR3 comprises 14 residues. Germline V lookup: CDR1 MGHRA, CDR2 YSYEKL. The CDR3 DNA reads TGCGCCACCAAAACCCTAGCGGGGGCCTACGAGCAGTACTTC. It yields the protein CATKTLAGAYEQYF.

V is TRBV5-6 and J is TRBJ2-1, with 12 bases matching TRBD2. The J segment lost 3 bases and the V segment lost 1 base, leaving 2 bases of the junction unmatched. The CDR3 sequence is 16 residues long. Germline V gene data show CDR1 as SGHDT and CDR2 as YYEEEE. The CDR3, as DNA: TGTGCCAGCAGCTTGCTACTAGCGGGGGGCTACAATGAGCAGTTCTTC. Translating it yields CASSLLLAGGYNEQFF.

V gene TRBV4-1 combines with J gene TRBJ2-1; no clear D gene. Germline CDR1 and CDR2: MGHRA and YSYEKL. CDR3 size: 17 residues. V was shortened by 0 bases and J by 0 bases, with 12 bases between the two germline ends. The CDR3 region is CASSQDLGGYSYNEQFF. The CDR3 nucleotides are TGCGCCAGCAGCCAAGATCTAGGCGGCTACTCCTACAATGAGCAGTTCTTC.